A single sample gave rise to the 14 T cell receptor beta chains below, sequenced in a study of early T cells in non-severe SARS-CoV-2 infection. TCRdb redid the calling of the 5' RACE reads with MiXCR, one entry per CDR3 protein. The sample lists around 56,000 distinct CDR3 sequences, about 12% occurring once. This specimen was whole blood, taken at baseline. The receptors derive from an adult who was a healthcare worker with PCR-confirmed SARS-CoV-2 infection or an uninfected control (not recorded which).

Ten or more counts support this clonotype. The gene calls are TRBV19 and TRBJ1-4; D call uncertain. The CDR3 is 14 amino acids. Per germline, CDR1 LNHDA and CDR2 SQIVND (reference sequence). Trimming took 2 bases from V and 7 from J, leaving 11 bases between them. In DNA, the CDR3 is TGTGCCAGTAGTATAATGGGGAATTCTGAAAAACTGTTTTTT. Encoded protein: CASSIMGNSEKLFF.

Turning to this clonotype: Without the conserved terminal phenylalanine or tryptophan, this CDR3 likely stems from a read error. The CDR3 DNA reads as TGTGCCAGCAGTTATAGTGGGACAGGGTACAATGAGCAGTTCTAC. This translates into CASSYSGTGYNEQFY. The chain combines TRBV6-5 with TRBJ2-1, with 9 bases lining up with TRBD1. Germline CDR1 and CDR2: MNHEY and SVGAGI. The ends lost 3 bases at V and 4 bases at J; junction bases unmatched: 4. This CDR3 spans 15 amino acids.

The chain employs TRBV20-1 and TRBJ2-7; tentative D call: TRBD1 (6 bases). Trimming removed 0 bases at V and 6 bases at J, with 12 bases between. Germline values: CDR1 DFQATT, CDR2 SNEGSKA (reference sequence). The CDR3 consists of 13 residues. CDR3 amino acids: CSARDLGRGEQYF. CDR3 nucleotide sequence: TGCAGTGCTAGAGATCTGGGCAGGGGCGAGCAGTACTTC.

The V call is TRBV6-6, the J call TRBJ2-3; D is perhaps TRBD2 (6 bases). The ends were cut back, 6 bases at V and 0 bases at J, with 19 bases in the middle. This CDR3 has 17 amino acids. The germline CDR1 and CDR2 sequences are MNHNY and SVGAGI (reference sequence). The CDR3 DNA follows: TGTGCCAGCAGCTGGGCGGCGGGAACTTCTAGCACAGATACGCAGTATTTT. Its protein is CASSWAAGTSSTDTQYF.

This chain connects TRBV20-1 to TRBJ2-1; TRBD2 might be the D (6 bases). CDR3 length: 14 amino acids. Looked up from germline, CDR1 is DFQATT and CDR2 is SNEGSKA (reference sequence). Trimming took 1 base from V and 5 from J, leaving 12 bases between them. CDR3 residues: CSARGTTRNNEQFF. The CDR3, as DNA: TGCAGTGCTAGAGGGACTACTAGGAACAATGAGCAGTTCTTC.

This clonotype was seen at least ten times. The chain links TRBV27 to TRBJ2-3; D is perhaps TRBD2 (6 bases). CDR1 is MNHEY and CDR2 is SMNVEV in the germline V gene (reference sequence). The CDR3 contains 16 residues. Between the trimmed V and J ends, which lost 0 bases and 1 base, there was a span of 11 bases. The CDR3 sequence: CASSLSTAGRTDTQYF. In DNA form, the CDR3 reads TGTGCCAGCAGTTTATCGACCGCGGGACGCACAGATACGCAGTATTTT.

This clonotype was recorded at least ten times. V gene TRBV7-3 combines with J gene TRBJ1-2, with D tentatively TRBD1 (5 bases). V was pared by 3 bases and J by 6 bases, with 11 bases between. The germline CDR1 and CDR2 sequences are SGHTA and FQGTGA. This CDR3 comprises 13 residues. The DNA for the CDR3 is TGTGCCAGCAGCTTCACAGGAACTGATGGCTACACCTTC. Translating it yields CASSFTGTDGYTF.

As to this clonotype: This may come from a read error, since a much larger clone is one base off. The V gene is TRBV12-3 or TRBV12-4, the J gene TRBJ2-1; D unclear. Trimming took 7 bases from V and 6 from J, leaving 13 bases between them. CDR3 size: 13 residues. The CDR3, as DNA: TGTGCCAGCACCCTGGGCGCCGGCAATGAGCAGTTCTTC. Protein product: CASTLGAGNEQFF.

This clonotype occurred a few times. This CDR3 reads CASSLGARLAGHTDTQYF. For the CDR3, the DNA is TGTGCCAGCAGCTTAGGTGCCCGACTAGCGGGTCACACAGATACGCAGTATTTT. This chain uses TRBV7-8 with TRBJ2-3, with 10 positions matching TRBD2. V shed 1 base, J shed 2 bases, and the junction held 9 bases outside the gene matches. The V gene's germline CDR1 is SGHVS and CDR2 FQNEAQ. The CDR3 extends over 18 amino acids. The full variable domain, with the rest looked up from reference TRBV7-8 and TRBJ2-3, is GAGVSQSPRYKVAKRGQDVALRCDPISGHVSLFWYQQALGQGPEFLTYFQNEAQLDKSGLPSDRFFAERPEGSVSTLKIQRTQQEDSAVYLCASSLGARLAGHTDTQYFGPGTRLTVL.

This clonotype was picked up many times. The chain employs TRBV6-1 and TRBJ1-5; unclear D gene. The CDR3 runs 11 residues. Trimming removed 0 bases from V and 6 bases from J, with 0 bases in between. Germline loops: CDR1 MNHNS, CDR2 SASEGT. CDR3 DNA: TGTGCCAGCAGTGAAGCTCAGCCCCAGCATTTT. It translates to CASSEAQPQHF.

This clonotype occurred a few times. The chain combines TRBV7-2 with TRBJ1-4; tentative D call: TRBD1 (6 bases). CDR1 and CDR2 from the germline V gene are SGHTA and FQGNSA. There are 14 residues in the CDR3. V was shortened by 1 base and J by 10 bases, with 13 bases between the two germline ends. CDR3 coding DNA: TGTGCCAGCAGCTTAGGAAGCGGGGGCGTAAAACTGTTTTTT. Protein sequence: CASSLGSGGVKLFF.

This clonotype was seen only a few times. The chain employs TRBV7-2 and TRBJ2-5; 10 bases fit TRBD1. Germline V gene lookup returns CDR1 SGHTA and CDR2 FQGNSA. Unmatched junction bases numbered 6, after V lost 4 bases and J lost 4 bases. The CDR3 spans 15 residues. CDR3 bases: TGTGCCAGCAGCTCGACAGGGGGCTTCGGAGAGACCCAGTACTTC. Translation gives CASSSTGGFGETQYF.

The chain employs TRBV5-1 and TRBJ2-3; 12 nucleotides match TRBD2. The germline CDR1 and CDR2 sequences are SGHRS and YFSETQ. The CDR3 totals 16 residues. With V trimmed by 4 bases and J by 4 bases, 7 bases remained unmatched. CDR3 in amino acids: CASSIRTSGTPDTQYF. The DNA of the CDR3 is TGCGCCAGCAGCATACGGACTAGCGGGACCCCAGATACGCAGTATTTT.

The V and J genes are TRBV30 and TRBJ2-7, with 9 bases that match TRBD1. The V segment lost 3 bases and the J segment 3 bases; nucleotides outside the gene matches: 12. The germline V gene encodes CDR1 GTSNPN and CDR2 SVGIG (reference sequence). The CDR3 is made up of 16 amino acids. In nucleotides, the CDR3 is TGTGCCTGGAGGCGACGAGCCGGGACAGGGAACTACGAGCAGTACTTC. Its translation is CAWRRRAGTGNYEQYF.